This TCR beta chain was recovered during a study of cytotoxic CD8 clonotypes in ibrutinib-treated CLL. Data came from immunoSEQ multiplex PCR; TCRdb stores just in-frame clones and leaves some out. Here the sample spans approximately 25,000 clones, more than 65% being singletons. Germline V gene data show CDR1 as MNHGY and CDR2 as SVAAGI. The CDR3 totals 16 residues. With V trimmed by 2 bases and J by 4 bases, 9 bases remained unmatched. The receptor was derived from a human donor with chronic lymphocytic leukemia. This chain uses TRBV6-9 with TRBJ1-2; 8 bases match TRBD1. Here the sequenced sample was PBMCs, taken after 12 months of ibrutinib treatment. CDR3 nucleotide sequence: TGTGCCAGCAGTTATAAAAGAGGAGACAGGGGCTATGGCTACACCTTC. It translates to CASSYKRGDRGYGYTF.